Sequencing of this TCR beta chain was carried out in a study of blood T cell repertoires in COVID-19. Data came from immunoSEQ multiplex PCR; TCRdb stores just in-frame clones and leaves some out. Counted here are fewer than 300,000 clones, approximately 78% occurring once; the ten biggest clones make up 5%. From germline, CDR1 is MNHEY and CDR2 SVGAGI. Trimming took off 6 bases at V and 3 bases at J, with 9 bases between the two ends. This CDR3 region has 13 residues. The rearrangement links TRBV6-5 to TRBJ2-1; D is unclear. Sequenced: PBMCs or T cells enriched from blood (not recorded which). The sequence derives from a man aged 40-55 years who had been exposed to COVID-19. In DNA, the CDR3 is TGTGCCAGCAGCAACGGGTTCTACAATGAGCAGTTCTTC. Translated, it gives CASSNGFYNEQFF.